This T cell receptor (beta chain) comes out of a study of blood T cell repertoires in COVID-19. Overall study context: Samples taken during acute and convalescent COVID-19 were collected in the United States, Italy and Spain. T cells, B-cell-depleted T cells, or PBMCs provided the cDNA or gDNA that served as material.

In the original workflow: For nucleated cells, counts were estimated from reference gene primer amplification. This table comes from immunoSEQ multiplex PCR, and its TCRdb copy is limited to in-frame clones, with some not included. Clonal size and the V and J genes are those of that table, whereas D and trimming came from the DNA. The sample has about 40,000 clones, approximately 89% seen once. Germline loops: CDR1 SGHNT, CDR2 YYREEE (reference sequence). V dropped 3 bases and J dropped 2; count of bases not matched to a gene: 3. This CDR3 is built from 15 residues. The rearrangement uses TRBV5-4 and TRBJ2-2, with TRBD1 matching over 8 bases. Sequenced material: peripheral blood. The receptor's source is a woman in her sixties or seventies with acute or convalescent COVID-19. The CDR3 loop reads CASSWGQDNTGELFF. The CDR3 region has the DNA TGTGCCAGCAGCTGGGGACAGGACAACACCGGGGAGCTGTTTTTT. Full variable domain (outside the CDR3, taken from reference TRBV5-4 and TRBJ2-2): ETGVTQSPTHLIKTRGQQVTLRCSSQSGHNTVSWYQQALGQGPQFIFQYYREEENGRGNFPPRFSGLQFPNYSSELNVNALELDDSALYLCASSWGQDNTGELFFGEGSRLTVL.